This T cell receptor beta chain was captured by sequencing in a study of blood T cells in healthy people across ages. A second PCR, run for roughly 7 to 11 cycles, used a sample-barcoded 5' primer plus a J-beta primer mix. There were at least 2.5 million CDR3-containing paired-end reads obtained from each sample. TCRdb re-derived calls from the 5' RACE reads in MiXCR, one entry per CDR3 protein. This table holds 1.8 million or so distinct CDR3 sequences, about two fifths found once. With 3 bases removed from V and 4 bases from J, the gap between germline ends came to 19 bases. This CDR3 is built from 17 residues.

The chain links TRBV12-3 or TRBV12-4 to TRBJ1-5; D gene uncertain. The clonotype originates from a human donor in good health. The source material was blood. Here the CDR3 reads CASSFTGVGQSNQPQHF. In nucleotides, the CDR3 is TGTGCCAGCAGTTTTACCGGAGTCGGGCAGAGTAATCAGCCCCAGCATTTT.